This passage covers 24 T cell receptor beta chains from one sample sequenced in a study of T cell responses to AZD1222 COVID-19 vaccine. Profiled with immunoSEQ multiplex PCR; TCRdb holds only in-frame clones, not every one. The sample yields roughly 120,000 clones, 90% to 95% seen once. The material sequenced was peripheral blood, taken 28 days after the second AZD1222 dose. These receptors were collected from an adult who received the AZD1222 COVID-19 vaccine.

The chain recombines TRBV15 with TRBJ1-1; D is unresolved. The CDR3 consists of 14 residues. Germline values: CDR1 LNHNV, CDR2 YYDKDF (reference sequence). Trimming left V 0 bases short and J 4 bases short, with 9 bases between. CDR3 coding DNA: TGTGCCACCAGCAGAGATCTCTCCCCCACTGAAGCTTTCTTT. Its translation: CATSRDLSPTEAFF.

The chain employs TRBV9 and TRBJ1-3, with D perhaps TRBD1 (5 bases). With 4 bases removed from V and 0 bases from J, the gap between germline ends came to 11 bases. CDR3 length: 15 residues. CDR1 and CDR2 from the germline V gene are SGDLS and YYNGEE. The CDR3 DNA reads TGTGCCAGCAGCCGGGCACAGGCCTCTGGAAACACCATATATTTT. This gives the protein CASSRAQASGNTIYF.

The DNA for the CDR3 is TGTGCCAGCAGCAGCAGGGAGGGGAGGCACGACTCTCTAAACACTGAAGCTTTCTTT. Protein: CASSSREGRHDSLNTEAFF. The V and J genes are TRBV5-5 and TRBJ1-1; TRBD1 is a possible D gene (5 bases). Per germline, CDR1 SGHKS and CDR2 YYEKEE (reference sequence). The germline V and J ends were trimmed by 4 bases and 2 bases, with 27 bases remaining between them. The CDR3 spans 19 residues. The variable domain in full, completed from reference TRBV5-5 and TRBJ1-1, reads DAGVTQSPTHLIKTRGQQVTLRCSPISGHKSVSWYQQVLGQGPQFIFQYYEKEERGRGNFPDRFSARQFPNYSSELNVNALLLGDSALYLCASSSREGRHDSLNTEAFFGQGTRLTVV.

This chain's CDR3 is CASSPARNQPQHF. CDR3 nucleotide sequence: TGCGCCAGCAGCCCGGCCAGAAATCAGCCCCAGCATTTT. The chain combines TRBV4-1 with TRBJ1-5; no reliable D call. There are 13 residues in the CDR3. V lost 4 bases to trimming and J lost 4 bases, with 8 bases between them. Germline loops: CDR1 MGHRA, CDR2 YSYEKL.

The gene calls are TRBV6-1 and TRBJ2-6, with D tentatively TRBD1 (5 bases). CDR3 length: 18 amino acids. Trimming stripped 2 bases from V and 2 bases from J, with 16 bases between. Germline values: CDR1 MNHNS, CDR2 SASEGT. CDR3 nucleotides: TGTGCCAGCAGTGAACCGGACATTCTTAAGACTGGGGCCAACGTCCTGACTTTC. Amino acid sequence: CASSEPDILKTGANVLTF.

This clone has just one count. This chain joins TRBV25-1 and TRBJ1-1; 7 nucleotides align to TRBD1. The germline V gene has CDR1 MGHDK and CDR2 SYGVNS. This CDR3 spans 15 amino acids. V shed 10 bases and J 4 bases; nucleotides not matched to a gene: 15. CDR3 sequence: CATSRVQGEVTEAFF. CDR3 nucleotides: TGTGCCACCTCCCGTGTCCAGGGGGAAGTCACTGAAGCTTTCTTT.

The genes are TRBV6-5 and TRBJ1-2; the match to TRBD1 covers 9 bases. With V trimmed by 6 bases and J by 3 bases, 8 bases remained unmatched. CDR3 length: 15 amino acids. Germline loops: CDR1 MNHEY, CDR2 SVGAGI. The CDR3 sequence is CASSIQGAQHYGYTF. The CDR3 DNA is TGTGCCAGCAGCATACAGGGGGCTCAGCACTATGGCTACACCTTC.

The chain joins TRBV29-1 to TRBJ1-2; perhaps TRBD1 as D (6 bases). The length of the CDR3 is 11 residues. V lost 7 bases, J lost 7 bases, and 13 bases lay in between. Germline lookup yields CDR1 SQVTM and CDR2 ANQGSEA. CDR3 sequence reads: CSGYREGGYTF. The CDR3 coding sequence is TGCAGCGGGTACAGGGAAGGTGGCTACACCTTC.

This rearrangement joins TRBV7-3 to TRBJ2-2; 8 nucleotides agree with TRBD1. The CDR3 has 16 residues. CDR1 SGHTA and CDR2 FQGTGA come from the germline V gene. V lost 2 bases to trimming and J lost 1 base; unmatched junction nucleotides: 3. CDR3 residues: CASSLFGTGNTGELFF. CDR3 bases: TGTGCCAGCAGCTTATTCGGGACAGGGAACACCGGGGAGCTGTTTTTT.

The V gene is TRBV5-4, the J gene TRBJ2-3; D is perhaps TRBD2 (7 bases). The germline V gene encodes CDR1 SGHNT and CDR2 YYREEE (reference sequence). With 6 bases removed from V and 6 bases from J, the gap between germline ends came to 14 bases. The CDR3 has 13 residues. The CDR3 protein is CASKGGGPDTQYF. CDR3 DNA sequence: TGTGCCAGCAAGGGGGGGGGCCCGGATACGCAGTATTTT.

This clone has just a few counts. The chain uses TRBV11-2 and TRBJ2-1; 8 bases map to TRBD2. This CDR3 region has 18 residues. CDR1 is SGHAT, CDR2 FQNNGV, per germline. Unmatched junction bases numbered 12, after V lost 2 bases and J lost 3 bases. The CDR3 spells CASSLREIRGGLYNEQFF. Here the CDR3 DNA reads TGTGCCAGCAGCTTAAGGGAGATCCGGGGGGGCCTCTACAATGAGCAGTTCTTC.

V is TRBV7-2 and J is TRBJ1-1; no reliable D call. This CDR3 spans 14 amino acids. Trimming took off 4 bases at V and 0 bases at J, with 9 bases between the two ends. Germline V CDR1 and CDR2: SGHTA, FQGNSA. CDR3 protein: CASSSVQMNTEAFF. CDR3 coding DNA: TGTGCCAGCAGCTCAGTACAGATGAACACTGAAGCTTTCTTT.

This clone occurred many times. The chain couples TRBV4-2 to TRBJ2-1, with D hard to call. V dropped 0 bases and J dropped 0 bases, with 9 bases sitting between them. Germline assignment: CDR1 LGHNA and CDR2 YNFKEQ. The CDR3 has 16 residues. CDR3 loop: CASSQEAPSSYNEQFF. In DNA, the CDR3 is TGTGCCAGCAGCCAAGAAGCCCCGAGCTCCTACAATGAGCAGTTCTTC.

This chain joins TRBV7-2 and TRBJ1-2; 8 bases map to TRBD1. V lost 5 bases to trimming and J lost 7 bases; unmatched junction nucleotides: 9. Per germline, CDR1 SGHTA and CDR2 FQGNSA. The CDR3 contains 14 residues. The CDR3 sequence: CASSRQQGDVGYTF. Written as DNA, the CDR3 is TGTGCCAGCAGCCGCCAACAGGGGGATGTTGGCTACACCTTC. Together with reference TRBV7-2 and TRBJ1-2, the CDR3 gives the full variable domain: GAGVSQSPSNKVTEKGKDVELRCDPISGHTALYWYRQSLGQGLEFLIYFQGNSAPDKSGLPSDRFSAERTGGSVSTLTIQRTQQEDSAVYLCASSRQQGDVGYTFGSGTRLTVV.

CDR3 sequence reads: CASSLVLAGASGANVLTF. Here the CDR3 DNA reads TGCGCCAGCAGCTTGGTTCTAGCGGGAGCCTCTGGGGCCAACGTCCTGACTTTC. The rearrangement links TRBV5-1 to TRBJ2-6, with 10 bases lining up with TRBD2. Germline CDR1 and CDR2: SGHRS and YFSETQ. V lost 0 bases to trimming and J lost 0 bases; unmatched junction nucleotides: 3. CDR3 size: 18 residues.

This clone occurred once. The chain links TRBV19 to TRBJ2-3; a weak D match, TRBD2 (6 bases). Germline V gene data show CDR1 as LNHDA and CDR2 as SQIVND (reference sequence). The V end lost 1 base, the J end lost 0 bases, and 17 bases lay between the germline ends. The CDR3 spans 18 residues. This chain's CDR3 is CASSIASTSQLSTDTQYF. The CDR3 DNA reads as TGTGCCAGTAGTATAGCTAGCACTAGCCAGCTTAGCACAGATACGCAGTATTTT.

CDR3 loop: CASSRTSGSGYNEQFF. The CDR3, as DNA: TGTGCCAGCAGCAGGACTAGCGGGAGTGGCTACAATGAGCAGTTCTTC. The chain combines TRBV7-3 with TRBJ2-1; TRBD2 matches at 13 bases. Germline V gene data show CDR1 as SGHTA and CDR2 as FQGTGA. V trimming: 5 bases; J trimming: 3 bases; junction bases outside the gene matches: 4. The CDR3 runs to 16 residues.

The rearrangement joins TRBV4-1 to TRBJ1-1; D is unclear. The V end lost 4 bases, the J end lost 0 bases, and 0 bases lay between the germline ends. The CDR3 contains 11 residues. Germline CDR1 and CDR2: MGHRA and YSYEKL. The CDR3 spells CASSLNTEAFF. DNA of the CDR3: TGCGCCAGCAGCCTGAACACTGAAGCTTTCTTT.

The chain joins TRBV9 to TRBJ2-1, with 7 bases fitting TRBD2. The V and J ends lost 0 bases and 8 bases, in that order; junction bases with no gene match: 14. The CDR3 is 17 residues long. Germline V lookup: CDR1 SGDLS, CDR2 YYNGEE. As DNA, the CDR3 is TGTGCCAGCAGCGTAGGAATAGCGGGCCCCCTACGGGATGAGCAGTTCTTC. Translation: CASSVGIAGPLRDEQFF.

This clone came up a few times. V is TRBV5-1 and J is TRBJ2-2, with TRBD2 identical over 8 bases. From germline, CDR1 is SGHRS and CDR2 YFSETQ. V trimming: 2 bases; J trimming: 4 bases; junction bases outside the gene matches: 16. The CDR3 spans 19 residues. CDR3 amino acids: CASSFLSAGGGFRTGELFF. CDR3 sequence (DNA): TGCGCCAGCAGCTTTTTGTCTGCGGGAGGTGGTTTTCGCACCGGGGAGCTGTTTTTT.

The V call is TRBV6-1, the J call TRBJ1-1, with a weak D call TRBD1 (6 bases). Germline CDR1 MNHNS, CDR2 SASEGT. This CDR3 is built from 14 residues. The V gene lost 3 bases and the J gene lost 4 bases, with 12 bases spanning the gap. The CDR3 loop reads CASSDRGASTEAFF. CDR3 DNA sequence: TGTGCCAGCAGTGACAGGGGTGCTTCCACTGAAGCTTTCTTT.

This clone was seen once. Other DNA sequences in the same sample also yield this CDR3. The chain joins TRBV3-1 (or the pseudogene TRBV3-2) to TRBJ2-3; D ambiguous. V lost 1 base, J lost 4 bases, and 0 bases lay in between. There are 11 residues in the CDR3. Per germline, CDR1 LGHDT and CDR2 YNNKEL (reference sequence). As DNA, the CDR3 is TGTGCCAGCAGCCAAGCAGATACGCAGTATTTT. This translates into CASSQADTQYF.

The rearrangement uses TRBV18 and TRBJ1-1, with a possible D match to TRBD1 (5 bases). This CDR3 has 11 amino acids. Germline-derived CDR1 and CDR2 are KGHSH and LQKENI. Trimming stripped 2 bases from V and 7 bases from J, with 5 bases between. CDR3 DNA: TGTGCCAGCTCACCAGGGGGTGAAGCTTTCTTT. It specifies CASSPGGEAFF.

This chain connects TRBV7-9 to TRBJ2-7, with D unresolved. There are 13 residues in the CDR3. Looked up from germline, CDR1 is SEHNR and CDR2 is FQNEAQ (reference sequence). V was clipped by 4 bases and J by 1 base, with 8 bases between them. The CDR3 DNA reads TGTGCCAGCAGCTCCTCTAGTTCCTACGAGCAGTACTTC. Its translation is CASSSSSSYEQYF.